A selection of T cell receptor beta chains follows, all from one sample in a study of T-cell memory formation after mild COVID-19. One entry per CDR3 protein, called by TCRdb with MiXCR from the 5' RACE reads. The table includes under 300,000 distinct CDR3 sequences, under 8.5% detected once. The sequenced sample consisted of PBMCs or a T cell subset sorted from them (not recorded which). These receptors were obtained from a young man who had mild COVID-19 (a few samples of this study predate the infection). Cell type and time point are not known. The CDR3 runs from the conserved cysteine through the conserved F or W. Fields, in order: clone size, D gene, J gene, V gene, CDR3 protein, CDR3 DNA. D genes are given only for firm matches. Clone size is not always given. Where it is, it says once, few, many or a class for expanded clones.

clone size: NA; D gene: TRBD1; J gene: TRBJ1-1; V gene: TRBV5-1; CDR3 protein: CASSLATGTGIAFF; CDR3 DNA: TGCGCCAGCAGCTTGGCAACCGGGACAGGGATCGCTTTCTTT
clone size: few; D gene: NA; J gene: TRBJ2-1; V gene: TRBV20-1; CDR3 protein: CSASPLSSYNEQFF; CDR3 DNA: TGCAGTGCTAGTCCCCTGAGCTCCTACAATGAGCAGTTCTTC
clone size: NA; D gene: NA; J gene: TRBJ2-1; V gene: TRBV20-1; CDR3 protein: CSARAASVTHNEQFF; CDR3 DNA: TGCAGTGCTAGAGCGGCTAGCGTGACTCACAATGAGCAGTTCTTC
clone size: NA; D gene: NA; J gene: TRBJ1-1; V gene: TRBV7-9; CDR3 protein: CASGRGTEASF; CDR3 DNA: TGTGCCAGCGGTCGTGGGACTGAAGCTTCCTTT
clone size: many; D gene: TRBD2; J gene: TRBJ2-1; V gene: TRBV20-1; CDR3 protein: CSAAGGYNEQFF; CDR3 DNA: TGCAGTGCAGCGGGGGGCTACAATGAGCAGTTCTTC
clone size: NA; D gene: NA; J gene: TRBJ1-1; V gene: TRBV7-9; CDR3 protein: CASSFRLGDTEAFF; CDR3 DNA: TGTGCCAGCAGCTTTCGACTTGGCGACACTGAAGCTTTCTTT
clone size: few; D gene: TRBD1; J gene: TRBJ1-2; V gene: TRBV7-9; CDR3 protein: CASSIQTGGGYTF; CDR3 DNA: TGTGCCAGCAGCATACAGACAGGGGGAGGCTACACCTTC
clone size: NA; D gene: NA; J gene: TRBJ1-2; V gene: TRBV6-5; CDR3 protein: CASSDTYDYGYTF; CDR3 DNA: TGTGCCAGTTCAGACACTTACGACTATGGCTACACCTTC
clone size: few; D gene: NA; J gene: TRBJ1-5; V gene: TRBV7-6; CDR3 protein: CASSPSSYSNQPQHF; CDR3 DNA: TGTGCCAGCAGCCCCTCAAGTTATAGCAATCAGCCCCAGCATTTT
clone size: few; D gene: NA; J gene: TRBJ1-3; V gene: TRBV14; CDR3 protein: CASLVASGNTIYF; CDR3 DNA: TGTGCCAGCCTGGTGGCTTCCGGAAACACCATATATTTT
clone size: few; D gene: TRBD2; J gene: TRBJ2-7; V gene: TRBV3-1; CDR3 protein: CASSPLTGGYEQYF; CDR3 DNA: TGTGCCAGCAGCCCCCTAACGGGAGGCTACGAGCAGTACTTC
clone size: few; D gene: NA; J gene: TRBJ2-1; V gene: TRBV4-1; CDR3 protein: CASSHRWADRGEQFF; CDR3 DNA: TGCGCCAGCAGCCATAGATGGGCCGATCGCGGCGAGCAGTTCTTC
clone size: many; D gene: NA; J gene: TRBJ2-7; V gene: TRBV7-2; CDR3 protein: CASSPGVEQYF; CDR3 DNA: TGTGCCAGCAGCCCGGGGGTTGAGCAGTACTTC
clone size: few; D gene: NA; J gene: TRBJ2-3; V gene: TRBV3-1; CDR3 protein: CASSRRATDTQYF; CDR3 DNA: TGTGCCAGCAGCCGGAGAGCCACAGATACGCAGTATTTT
clone size: NA; D gene: NA; J gene: TRBJ2-3; V gene: TRBV20-1; CDR3 protein: CSAPEILRGAGDTQYF; CDR3 DNA: TGCAGTGCTCCCGAGATCCTACGGGGTGCGGGGGATACGCAGTATTTT
clone size: NA; D gene: NA; J gene: TRBJ2-3; V gene: TRBV7-2; CDR3 protein: CASSLGDNRYTDTQYF; CDR3 DNA: TGTGCCAGCAGCTTAGGGGACAACCGATACACAGATACGCAGTATTTT
clone size: NA; D gene: TRBD2; J gene: TRBJ2-3; V gene: TRBV5-1; CDR3 protein: CASSLRSGPDTQYF; CDR3 DNA: TGCGCCAGCAGCTTGCGTAGCGGGCCAGATACGCAGTATTTT
clone size: many; D gene: TRBD1; J gene: TRBJ1-1; V gene: TRBV9; CDR3 protein: CASSRRDRTQNTEAFF; CDR3 DNA: TGTGCCAGCAGTCGTCGGGACAGGACTCAGAACACTGAAGCTTTCTTT
clone size: few; D gene: NA; J gene: TRBJ2-2; V gene: TRBV19; CDR3 protein: CASSIRQVNTGELFF; CDR3 DNA: TGTGCCAGTAGTATTAGACAGGTGAACACCGGGGAGCTGTTTTTT
clone size: few; D gene: NA; J gene: TRBJ2-1; V gene: TRBV19; CDR3 protein: CASSWVGDEQFF; CDR3 DNA: TGTGCCAGTAGTTGGGTCGGGGATGAGCAGTTCTTC
clone size: NA; D gene: NA; J gene: TRBJ1-2; V gene: TRBV6-1; CDR3 protein: CASTRLYGYTF; CDR3 DNA: TGTGCCAGCACCAGGCTCTATGGCTACACCTTC
clone size: NA; D gene: TRBD2; J gene: TRBJ2-5; V gene: TRBV14; CDR3 protein: CASSPLLAGGPQETQYF; CDR3 DNA: TGTGCCAGCAGCCCTCTTCTAGCGGGGGGCCCGCAAGAGACCCAGTACTTC
clone size: few; D gene: TRBD1; J gene: TRBJ2-1; V gene: TRBV15; CDR3 protein: CATSRDRDRVYEQFF; CDR3 DNA: TGTGCCACCAGCAGAGATCGGGACAGGGTATATGAGCAGTTCTTC
clone size: many; D gene: NA; J gene: TRBJ1-1; V gene: TRBV5-1; CDR3 protein: CASSSLNPGKTEAFF; CDR3 DNA: TGCGCCAGCAGCTCCCTTAACCCAGGGAAAACTGAAGCTTTCTTT
clone size: NA; D gene: NA; J gene: TRBJ1-4; V gene: TRBV2; CDR3 protein: CASSDFEKLFF; CDR3 DNA: TGTGCCAGCAGTGATTTTGAAAAACTGTTTTTT
clone size: few; D gene: TRBD1; J gene: TRBJ1-2; V gene: TRBV20-1; CDR3 protein: CSAREARGYGYTF; CDR3 DNA: TGCAGTGCTAGAGAGGCCAGGGGGTATGGCTACACCTTC
clone size: few; D gene: TRBD1; J gene: TRBJ1-2; V gene: TRBV5-1; CDR3 protein: CASSRGQGAWGYTF; CDR3 DNA: TGCGCCAGCAGCCGCGGACAGGGGGCTTGGGGCTACACCTTC
clone size: NA; D gene: NA; J gene: TRBJ1-2; V gene: TRBV7-9; CDR3 protein: CASSLEAGHGYTF; CDR3 DNA: TGTGCCAGCAGCTTAGAGGCAGGGCATGGCTACACCTTC
clone size: many; D gene: NA; J gene: TRBJ2-5; V gene: TRBV5-1; CDR3 protein: CASSLARGGSVETQYF; CDR3 DNA: TGCGCCAGCAGCTTGGCGAGAGGCGGCTCCGTGGAGACCCAGTACTTC
clone size: few; D gene: TRBD1; J gene: TRBJ2-7; V gene: TRBV5-4; CDR3 protein: CASSSQGQGISYEQYF; CDR3 DNA: TGTGCCAGCAGCTCGCAGGGACAGGGGATCTCCTACGAGCAGTACTTC
clone size: NA; D gene: NA; J gene: TRBJ2-1; V gene: TRBV6-5; CDR3 protein: CASSYSPTPGSNEQFF; CDR3 DNA: TGTGCCAGCAGTTATTCGCCTACCCCCGGCTCCAATGAGCAGTTCTTC
clone size: NA; D gene: NA; J gene: TRBJ1-5; V gene: TRBV5-5; CDR3 protein: CASSLRGNSNQPQHF; CDR3 DNA: TGTGCCAGCAGCTTGCGGGGGAATAGCAATCAGCCCCAGCATTTT
clone size: NA; D gene: TRBD1; J gene: TRBJ1-2; V gene: TRBV10-3; CDR3 protein: CAISDGGTGRGYTF; CDR3 DNA: TGTGCCATCAGTGATGGTGGGACAGGCCGGGGCTACACCTTC
clone size: NA; D gene: NA; J gene: TRBJ1-1; V gene: TRBV7-2; CDR3 protein: CASSLVGGGAGGTEAFF; CDR3 DNA: TGTGCCAGCAGCTTAGTCGGGGGGGGCGCGGGCGGCACTGAAGCTTTCTTT
clone size: few; D gene: NA; J gene: TRBJ1-1; V gene: TRBV27; CDR3 protein: CASRTGEAEAFF; CDR3 DNA: TGTGCCAGCAGGACAGGTGAGGCTGAAGCTTTCTTT
clone size: NA; D gene: TRBD1; J gene: TRBJ1-1; V gene: TRBV6-5; CDR3 protein: CASSDDRGLLNTEAFF; CDR3 DNA: TGTGCCAGCAGTGATGACAGGGGGCTGTTGAACACTGAAGCTTTCTTT
clone size: many; D gene: NA; J gene: TRBJ2-5; V gene: TRBV7-2; CDR3 protein: CASSPPGRQETQYF; CDR3 DNA: TGTGCCAGCAGCCCCCCCGGGCGGCAAGAGACCCAGTACTTC
clone size: NA; D gene: TRBD1; J gene: TRBJ1-4; V gene: TRBV6-6; CDR3 protein: CASSYPDRGGEKLFF; CDR3 DNA: TGTGCCAGCAGTTACCCGGACAGGGGAGGCGAAAAACTGTTTTTT
clone size: NA; D gene: NA; J gene: TRBJ2-1; V gene: TRBV5-1; CDR3 protein: CASSLRAGELSSNEQFF; CDR3 DNA: TGCGCCAGCAGCTTGAGAGCAGGTGAGCTTTCTAGCAATGAGCAGTTCTTC
clone size: NA; D gene: NA; J gene: TRBJ1-3; V gene: TRBV4-1; CDR3 protein: CASSPRDNSGNTIYF; CDR3 DNA: TGCGCCAGCAGCCCCCGGGACAACTCTGGAAACACCATATATTTT
clone size: NA; D gene: TRBD1; J gene: TRBJ2-2; V gene: TRBV20-1; CDR3 protein: CSARTQGSRNTGELFF; CDR3 DNA: TGCAGTGCTAGAACACAGGGGTCTCGGAACACCGGGGAGCTGTTTTTT
clone size: few; D gene: NA; J gene: TRBJ1-1; V gene: TRBV19; CDR3 protein: CASGNRNTEAFF; CDR3 DNA: TGTGCCAGTGGGAACAGGAACACTGAAGCTTTCTTT
clone size: few; D gene: TRBD1; J gene: TRBJ2-3; V gene: TRBV7-2; CDR3 protein: CASFRTGIRDTQYF; CDR3 DNA: TGTGCCAGCTTTCGGACAGGGATAAGGGATACGCAGTATTTT
clone size: NA; D gene: NA; J gene: TRBJ2-7; V gene: TRBV7-2; CDR3 protein: CASSHSSYEQYF; CDR3 DNA: TGTGCCAGCAGCCACAGCAGCTACGAGCAGTACTTC